This TCR beta chain was sequenced in a study of T cell clonotyping in hematopoietic cell transplantation. Study-level background: Recipients' pretransplant samples followed cytoreduction.

Time point: recipient sample about 28 days before transplant, after cytoreduction. The method was immunoSEQ multiplex PCR; TCRdb's version includes in-frame clones alone and lacks a portion of them. The sample lists about 76,000 clones, almost 97% occurring once. Germline assignment: CDR1 GTSNPN and CDR2 SVGIG (reference sequence). The CDR3 extends over 13 amino acids. Trimming at V came to 3 bases and at J to 11 bases, leaving 12 bases not matched to a gene. General observations from the study: At the given depth, recipient repertoires were over 95% de novo clonotypes.

On this clone: Its antigen is not known.

This clonotype was sampled from a woman aged 50 to 60 with acute myeloid leukemia. Some clones in this sample may be carry-over from other donors' samples. The chain carries TRBV30 and TRBJ1-1; 7 bases are a match to TRBD1. The sample consisted of peripheral blood mononuclear cells, taken before stem cell transplant. The CDR3 coding sequence is TGTGCCTGGAGCGGGGACAGCCGTGGCCGGGCTTTCTTT. Protein product: CAWSGDSRGRAFF.